The 8 T cell receptor beta chains below all came from one sample that was sequenced in a study of neurological immune-mediated disorders. Time point defined: longitudinal time-point 2. TCRdb recomputed calls from the 5' RACE reads with MiXCR, one row per CDR3 protein. This table has 80,000 to 100,000 distinct CDR3 sequences, over 4.5% appearing once. The sample taken for sequencing was PBMCs. The receptors come from a woman aged 60-70 years with multiple sclerosis.

This clonotype was recorded at least ten times. This chain uses TRBV7-9 with TRBJ2-1; TRBD1 matches at 8 bases. In germline, CDR1 is SEHNR, CDR2 FQNEAQ (reference sequence). The CDR3 length is 15 residues. V lost 5 bases to trimming and J lost 5 bases; unmatched junction nucleotides: 8. The CDR3 nucleotides read TGTGCCAGCAGCCGATACAGGGGGTCGGACAATGAGCAGTTCTTC. It specifies CASSRYRGSDNEQFF.

In this sample, this clonotype turned up many times. The chain employs TRBV6-5 and TRBJ2-5; D is ambiguous. CDR1 is MNHEY and CDR2 is SVGAGI in the germline V gene. V shed 6 bases and J shed 2 bases, with 10 bases lying between them. The CDR3 has 13 residues. The CDR3 loop reads CASSLMEQETQYF. As DNA, the CDR3 is TGTGCCAGCAGCCTCATGGAGCAAGAGACCCAGTACTTC.

In this sample, this clonotype turned up many times. J is TRBJ1-1 and V is TRBV19; D gene unclear. The CDR3 contains 15 residues. The V end was cut by 6 bases, the J end by 0 bases, with 14 bases between. CDR1 and CDR2 from the germline V gene are LNHDA and SQIVND (reference sequence). CDR3 region: CASRNQPELNTEAFF. In DNA, the CDR3 is TGTGCCAGTAGGAACCAACCGGAACTGAACACTGAAGCTTTCTTT.

This clonotype was detected ten times or more. The chain has TRBV5-1 and TRBJ2-5, with a possible D match to TRBD2 (7 bases). The CDR3 spans 14 residues. CDR1 is SGHRS, CDR2 YFSETQ, per germline. V was cut by 0 bases and J by 6 bases, with 12 bases left in between. The CDR3 loop is CASSLVFGGQTQYF. The CDR3 DNA is TGCGCCAGCAGCTTGGTGTTCGGGGGGCAGACCCAGTACTTC. Based on the CDR3 plus reference TRBV5-1 and TRBJ2-5, the full variable domain is KAGVTQTPRYLIKTRGQQVTLSCSPISGHRSVSWYQQTPGQGLQFLFEYFSETQRNKGNFPGRFSGRQFSNSRSEMNVSTLELGDSALYLCASSLVFGGQTQYFGPGTRLLVL.

This clonotype came up many times. CDR3 protein: CASSLYGGGSRTDTQYF. DNA for the CDR3: TGCGCCAGCAGCTTGTACGGGGGGGGTTCCCGCACAGATACGCAGTATTTT. The chain combines TRBV5-1 with TRBJ2-3; 8 nucleotides agree with TRBD2. Germline CDR1 reads SGHRS; CDR2 reads YFSETQ. The CDR3 covers 17 residues. V dropped 1 base and J dropped 1; count of bases not matched to a gene: 8.

This clonotype has ten or more counts. This CDR3 reads CSGLTGRSEAFF. Written as DNA, the CDR3 is TGCAGCGGGCTGACAGGGCGGAGTGAAGCTTTCTTT. The rearrangement uses TRBV29-1 and TRBJ1-1, with 7 bases identical to TRBD1. Germline CDR1 is SQVTM and CDR2 is ANQGSEA. After removal of 7 bases from V and 7 bases from J, the junction contained 9 bases not matched to a gene. The CDR3 length is 12 residues.

This clonotype was seen repeatedly, ten times or more. The chain is built from TRBV11-2 and TRBJ1-1; the D gene is possibly TRBD1 (6 bases). Trimming removed 3 bases at V and 1 base at J, with 12 bases between. The germline CDR1 and CDR2 sequences are SGHAT and FQNNGV. The CDR3 is 15 amino acids. The CDR3 spells CASSFQTGANTEAFF. The CDR3 DNA reads as TGTGCCAGCAGCTTCCAGACAGGAGCGAACACTGAAGCTTTCTTT.

This clonotype occurred a few times. This rearrangement joins TRBV6-4 to TRBJ2-1, with D tentatively TRBD1 (5 bases). The CDR3 extends over 13 amino acids. The germline V gene encodes CDR1 MRHNA and CDR2 SNTAGT. Trimming cost V 10 bases and J 7 bases, with 17 bases left between them. Here the CDR3 reads CATARGTLNEQFF. The CDR3 DNA reads as TGTGCCACCGCTAGGGGTACACTGAATGAGCAGTTCTTC.